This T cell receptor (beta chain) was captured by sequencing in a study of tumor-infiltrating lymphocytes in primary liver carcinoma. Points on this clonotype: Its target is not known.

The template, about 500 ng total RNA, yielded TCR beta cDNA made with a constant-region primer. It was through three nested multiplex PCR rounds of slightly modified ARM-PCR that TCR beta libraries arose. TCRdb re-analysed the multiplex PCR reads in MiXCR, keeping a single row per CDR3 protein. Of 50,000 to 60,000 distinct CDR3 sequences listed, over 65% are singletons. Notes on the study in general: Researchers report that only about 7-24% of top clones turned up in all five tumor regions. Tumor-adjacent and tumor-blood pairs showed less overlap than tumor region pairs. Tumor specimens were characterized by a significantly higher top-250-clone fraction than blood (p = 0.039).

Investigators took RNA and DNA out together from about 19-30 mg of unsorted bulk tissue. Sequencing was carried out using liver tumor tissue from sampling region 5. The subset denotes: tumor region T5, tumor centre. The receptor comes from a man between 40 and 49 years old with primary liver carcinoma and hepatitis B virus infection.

CDR3: CASRDTGGEEPQHF. The CDR3 DNA reads as TGTGCCAGCAGGGACACAGGGGGCGAAGAGCCCCAGCATTTT. The rearrangement links TRBV6-2 or TRBV6-3 to TRBJ1-5; 9 bases line up with TRBD1. The CDR3 loop spans 14 amino acids. The V gene end was trimmed by 6 bases and the J gene end by 8 bases; junction bases not matched to a gene: 8. Germline-derived CDR1 and CDR2 are MNHEY and SVGEGT.